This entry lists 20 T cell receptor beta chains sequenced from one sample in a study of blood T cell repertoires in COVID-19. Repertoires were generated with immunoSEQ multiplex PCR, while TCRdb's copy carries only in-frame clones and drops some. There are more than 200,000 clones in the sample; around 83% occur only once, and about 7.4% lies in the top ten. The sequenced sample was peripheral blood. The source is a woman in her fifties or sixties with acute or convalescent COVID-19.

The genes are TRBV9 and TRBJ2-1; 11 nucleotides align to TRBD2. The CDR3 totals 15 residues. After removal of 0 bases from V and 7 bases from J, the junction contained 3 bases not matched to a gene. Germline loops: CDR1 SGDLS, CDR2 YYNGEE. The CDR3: CASSVGASGRNEQFF. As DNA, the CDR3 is TGTGCCAGCAGCGTAGGGGCTAGCGGGAGGAATGAGCAGTTCTTC.

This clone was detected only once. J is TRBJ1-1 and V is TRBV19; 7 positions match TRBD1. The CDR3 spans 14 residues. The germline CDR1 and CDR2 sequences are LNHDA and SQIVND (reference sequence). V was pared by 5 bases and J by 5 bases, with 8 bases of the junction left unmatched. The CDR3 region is CASSLQGGGTEAFF. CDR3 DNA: TGTGCCAGTAGTTTGCAGGGGGGCGGAACTGAAGCTTTCTTT. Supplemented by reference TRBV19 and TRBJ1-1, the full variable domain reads DGGITQSPKYLFRKEGQNVTLSCEQNLNHDAMYWYRQDPGQGLRLIYYSQIVNDFQKGDIAEGYSVSREKKESFPLTVTSAQKNPTAFYLCASSLQGGGTEAFFGQGTRLTVV.

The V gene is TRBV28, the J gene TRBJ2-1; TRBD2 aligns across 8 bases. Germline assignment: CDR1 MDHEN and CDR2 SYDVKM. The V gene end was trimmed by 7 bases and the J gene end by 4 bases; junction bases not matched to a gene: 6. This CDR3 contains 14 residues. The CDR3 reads CASIRASGYNEQFF. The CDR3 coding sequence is TGTGCCAGCATAAGGGCTAGCGGGTACAATGAGCAGTTCTTC.

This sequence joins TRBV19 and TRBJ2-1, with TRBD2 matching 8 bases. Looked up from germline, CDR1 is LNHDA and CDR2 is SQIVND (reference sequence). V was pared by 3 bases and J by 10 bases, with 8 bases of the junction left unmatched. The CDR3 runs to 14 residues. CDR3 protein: CASSIPPKREEQFF. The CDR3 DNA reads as TGTGCCAGTAGTATTCCACCCAAGCGGGAGGAGCAGTTCTTC. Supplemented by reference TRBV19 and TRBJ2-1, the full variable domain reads DGGITQSPKYLFRKEGQNVTLSCEQNLNHDAMYWYRQDPGQGLRLIYYSQIVNDFQKGDIAEGYSVSREKKESFPLTVTSAQKNPTAFYLCASSIPPKREEQFFGPGTRLTVL.

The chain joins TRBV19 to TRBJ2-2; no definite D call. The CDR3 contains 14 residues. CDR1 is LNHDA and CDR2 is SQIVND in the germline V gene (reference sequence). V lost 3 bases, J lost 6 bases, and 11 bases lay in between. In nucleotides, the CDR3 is TGTGCCAGTAGTATGGAGACTCCCGCCGGGGAGCTGTTTTTT. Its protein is CASSMETPAGELFF.

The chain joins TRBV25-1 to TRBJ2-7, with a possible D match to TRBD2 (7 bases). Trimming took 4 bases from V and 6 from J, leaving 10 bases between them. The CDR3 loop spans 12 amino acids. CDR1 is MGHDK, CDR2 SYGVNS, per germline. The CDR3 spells CASSVGGPEQYF. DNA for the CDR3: TGTGCCAGCAGTGTCGGGGGGCCCGAGCAGTACTTC.

The CDR3 DNA reads TGTGCCAGCAGCTTAGTACCTAGCGGCTACAATGAGCAGTTCTTC. This sequence encodes CASSLVPSGYNEQFF. The chain employs TRBV11-2 and TRBJ2-1, with 7 bases that match TRBD2. V was clipped by 1 base and J by 3 bases; unmatched bases: 3. The CDR3 has 15 amino acids. Per the germline V gene, CDR1 is SGHAT and CDR2 is FQNNGV. Full variable domain (remainder filled in from reference TRBV11-2 and TRBJ2-1): EAGVAQSPRYKIIEKRQSVAFWCNPISGHATLYWYQQILGQGPKLLIQFQNNGVVDDSQLPKDRFSAERLKGVDSTLKIQPAKLEDSAVYLCASSLVPSGYNEQFFGPGTRLTVL.

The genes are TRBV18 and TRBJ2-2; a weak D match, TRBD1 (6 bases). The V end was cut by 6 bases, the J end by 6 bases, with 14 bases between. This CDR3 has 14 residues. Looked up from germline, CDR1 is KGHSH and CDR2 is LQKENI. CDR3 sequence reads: CASSQGPRAGELFF. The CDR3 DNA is TGTGCCAGCTCGCAGGGGCCTAGGGCCGGGGAGCTGTTTTTT. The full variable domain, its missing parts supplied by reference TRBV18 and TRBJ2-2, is NAGVMQNPRHLVRRRGQEARLRCSPMKGHSHVYWYRQLPEEGLKFMVYLQKENIIDESGMPKERFSAEFPKEGPSILRIQQVVRGDSAAYFCASSQGPRAGELFFGEGSRLTVL.

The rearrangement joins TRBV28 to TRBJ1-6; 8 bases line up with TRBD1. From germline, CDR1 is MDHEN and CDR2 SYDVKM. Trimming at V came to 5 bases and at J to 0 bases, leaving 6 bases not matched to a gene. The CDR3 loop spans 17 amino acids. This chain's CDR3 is CASSPGTGPSYNSPLHF. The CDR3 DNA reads TGTGCCAGCAGTCCCGGGACAGGACCCTCCTATAATTCACCCCTCCACTTT.

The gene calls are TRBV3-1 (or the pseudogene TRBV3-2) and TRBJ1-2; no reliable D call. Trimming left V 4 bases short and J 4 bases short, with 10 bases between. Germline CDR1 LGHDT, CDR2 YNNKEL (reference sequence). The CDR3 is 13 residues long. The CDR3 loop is CASSLRVFYGYTF. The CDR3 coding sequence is TGTGCCAGCAGCCTGCGGGTGTTCTATGGCTACACCTTC.

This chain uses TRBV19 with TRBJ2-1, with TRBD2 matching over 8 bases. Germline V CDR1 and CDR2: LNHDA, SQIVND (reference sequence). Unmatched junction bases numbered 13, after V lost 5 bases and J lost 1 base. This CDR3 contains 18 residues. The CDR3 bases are TGTGCCAGTAGTCTCACTGGTGCGGGAGGAAGTTCCTACAATGAGCAGTTCTTC. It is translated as CASSLTGAGGSSYNEQFF.

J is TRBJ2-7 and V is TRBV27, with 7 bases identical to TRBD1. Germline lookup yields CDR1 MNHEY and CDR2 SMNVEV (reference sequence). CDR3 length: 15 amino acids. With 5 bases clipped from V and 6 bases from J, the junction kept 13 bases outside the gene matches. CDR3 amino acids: CASSPTPTGLGEQYF. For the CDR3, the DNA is TGTGCCAGCAGTCCCACCCCGACAGGGCTTGGCGAGCAGTACTTC.

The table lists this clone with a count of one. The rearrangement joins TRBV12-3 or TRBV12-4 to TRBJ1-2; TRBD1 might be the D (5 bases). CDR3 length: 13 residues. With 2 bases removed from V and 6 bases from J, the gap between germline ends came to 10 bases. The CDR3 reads CASSLLVGDGYTF. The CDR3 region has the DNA TGTGCCAGCAGTTTATTGGTAGGGGATGGCTACACCTTC.

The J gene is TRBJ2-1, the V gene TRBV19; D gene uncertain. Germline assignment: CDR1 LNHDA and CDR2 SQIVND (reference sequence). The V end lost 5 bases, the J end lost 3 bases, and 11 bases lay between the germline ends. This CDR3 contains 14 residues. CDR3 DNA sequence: TGTGCCAGTAGTTTAGCAGATAACTACAATGAGCAGTTCTTC. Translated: CASSLADNYNEQFF. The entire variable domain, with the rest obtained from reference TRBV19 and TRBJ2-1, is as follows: DGGITQSPKYLFRKEGQNVTLSCEQNLNHDAMYWYRQDPGQGLRLIYYSQIVNDFQKGDIAEGYSVSREKKESFPLTVTSAQKNPTAFYLCASSLADNYNEQFFGPGTRLTVL.

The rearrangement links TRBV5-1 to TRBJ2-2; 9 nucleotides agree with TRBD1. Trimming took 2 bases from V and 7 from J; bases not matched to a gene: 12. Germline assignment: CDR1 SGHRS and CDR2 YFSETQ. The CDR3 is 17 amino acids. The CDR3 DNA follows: TGCGCCAGCAGCTTCGAGGGGGACAGGGCTTTTGTCGGGGAGCTGTTTTTT. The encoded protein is CASSFEGDRAFVGELFF. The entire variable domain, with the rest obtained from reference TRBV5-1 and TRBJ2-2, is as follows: KAGVTQTPRYLIKTRGQQVTLSCSPISGHRSVSWYQQTPGQGLQFLFEYFSETQRNKGNFPGRFSGRQFSNSRSEMNVSTLELGDSALYLCASSFEGDRAFVGELFFGEGSRLTVL.

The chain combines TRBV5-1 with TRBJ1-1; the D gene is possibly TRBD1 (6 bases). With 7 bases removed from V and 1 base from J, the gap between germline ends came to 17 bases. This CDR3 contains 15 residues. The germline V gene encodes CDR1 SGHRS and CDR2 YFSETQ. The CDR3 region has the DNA TGCGCCAGCTCCCCGAGTCAGGGGAGGAACACTGAAGCTTTCTTT. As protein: CASSPSQGRNTEAFF.

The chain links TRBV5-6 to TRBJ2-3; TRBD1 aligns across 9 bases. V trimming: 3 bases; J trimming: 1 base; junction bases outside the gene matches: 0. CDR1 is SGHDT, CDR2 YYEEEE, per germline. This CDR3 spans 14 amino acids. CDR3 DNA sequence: TGTGCCAGCAGCTGGACAGGGGGCACAGATACGCAGTATTTT. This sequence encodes CASSWTGGTDTQYF.

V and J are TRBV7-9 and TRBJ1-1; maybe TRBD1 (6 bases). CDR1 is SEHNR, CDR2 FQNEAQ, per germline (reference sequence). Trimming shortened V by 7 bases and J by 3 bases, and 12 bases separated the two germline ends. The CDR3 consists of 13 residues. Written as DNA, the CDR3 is TGTGCCAGCAACCAAAGGACAGACACTGAAGCTTTCTTT. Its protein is CASNQRTDTEAFF.

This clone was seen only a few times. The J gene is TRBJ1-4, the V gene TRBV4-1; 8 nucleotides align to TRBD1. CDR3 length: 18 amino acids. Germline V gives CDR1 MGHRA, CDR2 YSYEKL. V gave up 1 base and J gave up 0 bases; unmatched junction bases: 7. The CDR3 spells CASSQVPDRDSTNEKLFF. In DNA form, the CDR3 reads TGCGCCAGCAGCCAAGTGCCGGACAGGGATTCAACTAATGAAAAACTGTTTTTT.

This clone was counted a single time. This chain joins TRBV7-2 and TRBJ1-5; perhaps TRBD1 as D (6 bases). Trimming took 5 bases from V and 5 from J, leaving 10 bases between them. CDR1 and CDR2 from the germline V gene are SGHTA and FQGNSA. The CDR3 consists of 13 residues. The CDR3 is CASSLDRDQPQHF. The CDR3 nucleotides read TGTGCCAGCAGCCTGGACAGAGATCAGCCCCAGCATTTT.